This T cell receptor beta chain was sequenced for a study of shared clonotypes between healthy human individuals. Note on this clone: The antigen remains undetermined. Different DNA sequences within this sample yield the same CDR3.

Terminally differentiated effector memory CD45RA+ cells were excluded by CCR7 positive selection of CD45RO-negative cells. Every contributor of samples was a Caucasian grown-up residing in Nashville, Tennessee. Overall study results and limits: Naive subsets generally had larger estimated richness than memory subsets. Relative to their counterparts shared across all four donors, non-shared clonotypes exhibited diminished generation probabilities.

The CDR3 is made up of 15 amino acids. With 3 bases clipped from V and 2 bases from J, the junction kept 2 bases outside the gene matches. CDR1 is SGHAT and CDR2 is FQNNGV in the germline V gene. Data came from immunoSEQ multiplex PCR; TCRdb stores just in-frame clones and leaves some out. The sample holds some 2.1 million clones, less than 95% seen once. The chain combines TRBV11-2 with TRBJ1-1; 11 positions match TRBD1. This TCR derives from a man in his late teens or twenties in good health. Material: naive CD8+ T cells sorted from blood. For the CDR3, the DNA is TGTGCCAGCAGCTTGGGGACAGGGGGAAACACTGAAGCTTTCTTT. Its translation is CASSLGTGGNTEAFF.